This T cell receptor (beta chain) was obtained from a study of regulatory T cells in long-lasting Graves disease. J lost 6 bases, V lost 6 bases, and 5 bases had no gene match. This CDR3 comprises 14 residues. Arm-PCR of CDR3 regions and iRepertoire HTBI primers were the basis on which TCR beta libraries were built. TCRdb itself ran the multiplex PCR reads through MiXCR, one entry per CDR3 protein. This table holds 450,000 to 500,000 distinct CDR3 sequences, roughly 16% found once. Documented time point: newly diagnosed GD, antithyroid drugs for less than 3 months. RNA isolated from PBMCs was used to make the TCR library. The same specimen was also included in a second study, on T cells in Graves' hyperthyroidism and ophthalmopathy. According to that study: Each patient was aged 18 to 65 and had newly diagnosed hyperthyroidism of under 2 months' duration. RT-PCR in the first round (using the HTBI primer set) targeted the TCR CDR3.

V gene TRBV12-3 or TRBV12-4 combines with J gene TRBJ2-1; 10 positions match TRBD2. The source is a man aged 35-49 years with Graves disease. Sample: peripheral blood mononuclear cells (PBMCs), taken at new diagnosis, from a patient treated with antithyroid drugs. CDR3 protein: CASRTSGTRNEQFF. The DNA for the CDR3 is TGTGCCAGCAGAACTAGCGGGACCCGCAATGAGCAGTTCTTC.